At least ten counts were recorded for the clone carrying this T cell receptor beta chain. Its antigen is unknown. Individual cDNA molecules received unique molecular identifiers. TCRdb analysed the 5' RACE reads with MiXCR anew, one entry per CDR3 protein. The data show roughly 90,000 distinct CDR3 sequences, around 15% seen once. These data come from a study of early T cells in non-severe SARS-CoV-2 infection. At the level of the study: The authors sequenced bulk RNA from unsorted whole blood, leaving chains unpaired.

V was shortened by 6 bases and J by 0 bases, with 15 bases between the two germline ends. The CDR3 totals 16 residues. Germline lookup yields CDR1 MNHEY and CDR2 SMNVEV (reference sequence). Broader study findings: The matching step, a VDJdb search, favored anti-spike CD8 responses and missed private and CD4 specificities.

The sequence came from an adult who was a healthcare worker with PCR-confirmed SARS-CoV-2 infection or an uninfected control (not recorded which). This chain connects TRBV27 to TRBJ1-5; TRBD1 might be the D (5 bases). The sample comprised whole blood. This CDR3 reads CASSPWRGDSNQPQHF. The CDR3 region has the DNA TGTGCCAGCAGCCCATGGAGAGGGGATAGCAATCAGCCCCAGCATTTT.